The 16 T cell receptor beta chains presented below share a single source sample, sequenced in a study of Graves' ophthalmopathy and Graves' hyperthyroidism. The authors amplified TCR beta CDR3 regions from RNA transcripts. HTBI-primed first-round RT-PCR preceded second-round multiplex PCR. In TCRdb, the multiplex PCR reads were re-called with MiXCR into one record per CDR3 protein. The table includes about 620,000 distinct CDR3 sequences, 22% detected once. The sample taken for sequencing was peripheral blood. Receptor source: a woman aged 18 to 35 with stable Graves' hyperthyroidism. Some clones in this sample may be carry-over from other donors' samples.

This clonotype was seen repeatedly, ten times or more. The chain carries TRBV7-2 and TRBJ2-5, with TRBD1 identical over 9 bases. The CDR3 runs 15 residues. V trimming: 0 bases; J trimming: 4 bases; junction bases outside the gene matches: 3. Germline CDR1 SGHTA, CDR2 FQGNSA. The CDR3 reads CASSLAGTGRETQYF. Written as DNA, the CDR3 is TGTGCCAGCAGCTTAGCTGGGACAGGGAGAGAGACCCAGTACTTC.

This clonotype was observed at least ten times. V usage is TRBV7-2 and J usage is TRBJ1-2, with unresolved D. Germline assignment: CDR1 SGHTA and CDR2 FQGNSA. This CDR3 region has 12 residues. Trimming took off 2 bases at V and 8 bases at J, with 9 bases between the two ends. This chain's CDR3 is CASSLYVSGYTF. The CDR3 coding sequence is TGTGCCAGCAGCTTATACGTATCCGGCTACACCTTC.

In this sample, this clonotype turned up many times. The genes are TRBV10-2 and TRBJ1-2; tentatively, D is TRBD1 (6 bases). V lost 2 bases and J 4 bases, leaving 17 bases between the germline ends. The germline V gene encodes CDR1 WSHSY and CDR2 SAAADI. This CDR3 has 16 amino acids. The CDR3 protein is CASSEPRTGTIYGYTF. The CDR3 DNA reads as TGCGCCAGCAGTGAGCCCAGAACAGGGACCATCTATGGCTACACCTTC.

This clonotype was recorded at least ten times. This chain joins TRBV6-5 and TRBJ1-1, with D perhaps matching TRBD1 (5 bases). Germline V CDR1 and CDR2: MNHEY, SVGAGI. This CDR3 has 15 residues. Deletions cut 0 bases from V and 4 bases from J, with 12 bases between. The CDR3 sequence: CASSYSQGWATEAFF. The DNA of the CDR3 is TGTGCCAGCAGTTACTCTCAGGGTTGGGCCACTGAAGCTTTCTTT.

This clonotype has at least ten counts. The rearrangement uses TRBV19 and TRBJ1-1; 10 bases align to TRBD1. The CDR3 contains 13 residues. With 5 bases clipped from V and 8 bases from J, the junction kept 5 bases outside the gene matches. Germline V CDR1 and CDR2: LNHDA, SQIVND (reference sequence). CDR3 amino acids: CASSADRGEEAFF. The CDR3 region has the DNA TGTGCCAGTAGTGCGGACAGGGGGGAAGAAGCTTTCTTT.

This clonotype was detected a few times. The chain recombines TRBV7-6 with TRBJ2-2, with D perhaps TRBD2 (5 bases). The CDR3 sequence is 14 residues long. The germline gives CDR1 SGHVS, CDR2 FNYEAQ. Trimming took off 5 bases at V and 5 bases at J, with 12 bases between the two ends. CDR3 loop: CASSPQLGTGELFF. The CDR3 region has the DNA TGTGCCAGCAGCCCTCAACTAGGTACCGGGGAGCTGTTTTTT.

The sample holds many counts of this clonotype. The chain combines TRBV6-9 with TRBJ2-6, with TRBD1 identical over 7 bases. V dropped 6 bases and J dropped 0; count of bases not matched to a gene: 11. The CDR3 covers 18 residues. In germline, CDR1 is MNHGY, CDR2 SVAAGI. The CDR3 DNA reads TGTGCCAGCAGCCCGACAGGGCCAAGGCCCTCTGGGGCCAACGTCCTGACTTTC. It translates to CASSPTGPRPSGANVLTF.

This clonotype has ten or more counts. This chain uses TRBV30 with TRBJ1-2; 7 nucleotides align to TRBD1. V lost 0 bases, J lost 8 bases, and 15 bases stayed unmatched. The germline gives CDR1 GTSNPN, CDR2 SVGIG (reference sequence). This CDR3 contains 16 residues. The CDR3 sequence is CAWSVLGRGGLGGYTF. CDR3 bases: TGTGCCTGGAGTGTCCTGGGAAGAGGGGGCCTGGGAGGCTACACCTTC.

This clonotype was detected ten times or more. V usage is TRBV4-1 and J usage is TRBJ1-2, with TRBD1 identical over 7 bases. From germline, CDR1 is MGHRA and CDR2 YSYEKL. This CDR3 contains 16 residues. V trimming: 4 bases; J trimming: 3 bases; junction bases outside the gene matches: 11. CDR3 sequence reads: CASSRFRDRVYYGYTF. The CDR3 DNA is TGCGCCAGCAGCCGATTTCGGGACAGAGTCTACTATGGCTACACCTTC.

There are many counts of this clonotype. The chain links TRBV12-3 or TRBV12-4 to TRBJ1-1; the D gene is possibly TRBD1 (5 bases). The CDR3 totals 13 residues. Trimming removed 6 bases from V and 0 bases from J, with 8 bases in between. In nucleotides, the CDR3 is TGTGCCAGCAGCCAGGACATGAACACTGAAGCTTTCTTT. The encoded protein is CASSQDMNTEAFF.

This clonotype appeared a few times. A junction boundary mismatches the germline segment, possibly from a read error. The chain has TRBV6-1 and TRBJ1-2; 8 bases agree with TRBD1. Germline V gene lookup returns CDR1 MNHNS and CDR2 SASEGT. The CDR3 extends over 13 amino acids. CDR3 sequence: CACSRQGPYGYTF. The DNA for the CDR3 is TGTGCCTGCAGTAGACAGGGGCCTTATGGCTACACCTTC.

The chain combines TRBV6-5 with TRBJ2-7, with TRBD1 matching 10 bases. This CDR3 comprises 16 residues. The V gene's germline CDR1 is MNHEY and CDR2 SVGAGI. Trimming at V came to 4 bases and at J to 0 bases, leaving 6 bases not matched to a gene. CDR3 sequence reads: CASSLRTGGSSYEQYF. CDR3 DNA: TGTGCCAGCAGTTTAAGGACAGGGGGAAGCTCCTACGAGCAGTACTTC.

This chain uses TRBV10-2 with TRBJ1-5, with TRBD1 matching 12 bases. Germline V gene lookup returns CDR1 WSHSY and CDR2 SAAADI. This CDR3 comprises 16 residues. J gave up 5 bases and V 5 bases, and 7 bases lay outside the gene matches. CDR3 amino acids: CASSRAGQGADQPQHF. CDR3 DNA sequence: TGCGCCAGCAGTCGAGCGGGACAGGGGGCGGATCAGCCCCAGCATTTT.

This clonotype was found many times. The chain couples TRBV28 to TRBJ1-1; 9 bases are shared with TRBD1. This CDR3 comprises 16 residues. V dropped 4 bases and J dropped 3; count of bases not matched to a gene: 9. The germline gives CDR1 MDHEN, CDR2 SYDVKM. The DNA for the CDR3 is TGTGCCAGCAGTTCCCCCCCGACAGGGGGATACACTGAAGCTTTCTTT. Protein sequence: CASSSPPTGGYTEAFF.

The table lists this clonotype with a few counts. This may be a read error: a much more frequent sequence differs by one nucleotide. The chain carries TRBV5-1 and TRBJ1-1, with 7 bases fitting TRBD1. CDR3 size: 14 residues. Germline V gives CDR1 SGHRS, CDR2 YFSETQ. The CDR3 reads CACSLGDRTAEAFF. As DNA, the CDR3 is TGCGCCTGCAGCTTGGGGGACAGAACGGCTGAAGCTTTCTTT. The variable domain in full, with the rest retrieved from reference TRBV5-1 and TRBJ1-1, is KAGVTQTPRYLIKTRGQQVTLSCSPISGHRSVSWYQQTPGQGLQFLFEYFSETQRNKGNFPGRFSGRQFSNSRSEMNVSTLELGDSALYLCACSLGDRTAEAFFGQGTRLTVV.

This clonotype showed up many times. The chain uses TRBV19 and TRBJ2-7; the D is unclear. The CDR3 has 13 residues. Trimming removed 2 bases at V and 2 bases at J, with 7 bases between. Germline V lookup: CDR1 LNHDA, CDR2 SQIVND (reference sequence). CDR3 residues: CASSISPAYEQYF. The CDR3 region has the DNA TGTGCCAGTAGTATATCGCCAGCCTACGAGCAGTACTTC.